Listed below are T cell receptor beta chains from one sample, sequenced in a study of T-cell reconstitution after alpha-beta-depleted transplantation in children. TCRdb re-derived calls from the PCR reads in MiXCR, one entry per CDR3 protein. The sample has almost 400,000 distinct CDR3 sequences, 20% seen once; the top ten hold approximately 3.9%. Sequenced material: PBMCs from the stem cell graft donor, taken from the stem cell graft. These receptors originate from a human donor who donated a stem cell graft to a child with acute myeloid leukemia. Both conserved end residues are part of each CDR3. The D gene is left open where the match is weak. Some rows have no size entry. The others give once, few or many, or a class for an expanded clone.

abundance	j_gene	d_gene	v_gene	CDR3aa	CDR3nt
-	TRBJ2-7	-	TRBV20-1	CSPSQGYEQYF	TGCAGTCCAAGCCAGGGATACGAGCAGTACTTC
many	TRBJ2-1	-	TRBV11-2	CASSLRTGEQFF	TGTGCCAGCAGCTTAAGAACCGGTGAGCAGTTCTTC
few	TRBJ2-5	TRBD2	TRBV6-5	CASSYSPTSGGETQYF	TGTGCCAGCAGTTACTCGCCAACTAGCGGGGGAGAGACCCAGTACTTC
few	TRBJ2-3	-	TRBV20-1	CSASDPGRDTQYF	TGCAGTGCTAGCGACCCCGGGCGGGATACGCAGTATTTT
many	TRBJ2-7	TRBD1	TRBV29-1	CSAYTGGGYEQYF	TGCAGCGCCTACACAGGGGGCGGGTACGAGCAGTACTTC
-	TRBJ2-1	-	TRBV4-1	CASSPRQGSEQFF	TGCGCCAGCAGCCCAAGGCAGGGGAGTGAGCAGTTCTTC
few	TRBJ2-1	TRBD2	TRBV7-9	CASSLLTGGANEQFF	TGTGCCAGCAGCTTACTAACGGGAGGTGCGAATGAGCAGTTCTTC
few	TRBJ1-2	-	TRBV7-3	CASSTDGHGYTF	TGTGCCAGCAGCACCGACGGACATGGCTACACCTTC
-	TRBJ2-1	-	TRBV9	CASSGGGTKFSSYNEQFF	TGTGCCAGCAGCGGCGGCGGGACGAAATTCAGCTCCTACAATGAGCAGTTCTTC
-	TRBJ1-1	TRBD1	TRBV15	CATSRAGQVNTEAFF	TGTGCCACCAGCAGAGCGGGACAGGTGAACACTGAAGCTTTCTTT
-	TRBJ2-3	-	TRBV29-1	CSVEIERFTDTQYF	TGCAGCGTTGAAATTGAGAGATTCACAGATACGCAGTATTTT
few	TRBJ2-1	-	TRBV4-2	CASSQDIQGGNEQFF	TGTGCCAGCAGCCAAGATATCCAGGGGGGAAATGAGCAGTTCTTC
-	TRBJ2-7	TRBD2	TRBV24-1	CATSGPGGFYEQYF	TGTGCCACCAGTGGCCCGGGGGGGTTTTACGAGCAGTACTTC
-	TRBJ2-1	-	TRBV7-6	CASSLQGPNEQFF	TGTGCCAGCAGCTTACAGGGCCCCAATGAGCAGTTCTTC
-	TRBJ2-1	TRBD2	TRBV12-3/TRBV12-4	CASTSPGLAGESSYNEQFF	TGTGCCAGCACCAGTCCGGGACTAGCGGGAGAGAGCTCCTACAATGAGCAGTTCTTC
-	TRBJ2-7	-	TRBV5-1	CASRLTDWTGGYEQYF	TGCGCCAGCCGCCTTACCGATTGGACGGGCGGCTACGAGCAGTACTTC
-	TRBJ2-7	TRBD1	TRBV7-9	CASSLPGQGSQYF	TGTGCCAGCAGCTTACCCGGACAGGGGTCCCAGTACTTC
-	TRBJ2-2	-	TRBV12-3/TRBV12-4	CASSWSTGELFF	TGTGCCAGCAGTTGGTCAACCGGGGAGCTGTTTTTT
many	TRBJ2-7	-	TRBV28	CASSLRPTFEQYF	TGTGCCAGCAGTTTAAGGCCTACGTTTGAGCAGTACTTC
-	TRBJ2-1	TRBD2	TRBV5-1	CASSRAGGSYNEQFF	TGCGCCAGCAGCCGAGCGGGAGGCTCCTACAATGAGCAGTTCTTC
-	TRBJ2-7	-	TRBV9	CASSGQYF	TGTGCCAGCAGCGGACAGTACTTC
few	TRBJ2-1	TRBD2	TRBV5-1	CASSLTTSGNSYNEQFF	TGCGCCAGCAGCTTGACGACTAGCGGGAATTCCTACAATGAGCAGTTCTTC
few	TRBJ2-1	-	TRBV7-9	CASSLGTQRKQFF	TGTGCCAGCAGCTTAGGGACACAACGGAAGCAGTTCTTC
few	TRBJ2-3	-	TRBV24-1	CATSYRTGLTDTQYF	TGTGCCACCAGCTATCGAACAGGGTTGACAGATACGCAGTATTTT
few	TRBJ2-7	-	TRBV2	CATSLQGYEQYF	TGTGCCACGAGCTTACAGGGCTACGAGCAGTACTTC
-	TRBJ2-6	-	TRBV14	CASSQDPGANVLTF	TGTGCCAGCAGCCAAGATCCCGGGGCCAACGTCCTGACTTTC
-	TRBJ2-3	-	TRBV24-1	CATSTTGTSTDTQYF	TGTGCCACCAGTACGACCGGGACTAGCACAGATACGCAGTATTTT
-	TRBJ2-7	-	TRBV7-9	CASSLQGDPYEQYF	TGTGCCAGCAGCTTACAGGGAGATCCCTACGAGCAGTACTTC
-	TRBJ2-7	-	TRBV4-3	CAIVGAWSSYEQYF	TGCGCCATAGTGGGGGCTTGGAGCTCCTACGAGCAGTACTTC
-	TRBJ2-1	-	TRBV2	CASNRGRGNEQFF	TGTGCCAGCAACAGGGGGAGGGGCAATGAGCAGTTCTTC
many	TRBJ2-7	TRBD2	TRBV20-1	CSARGPLAGTYEQYF	TGCAGTGCTAGAGGTCCACTAGCGGGGACCTACGAGCAGTACTTC
-	TRBJ1-1	-	TRBV5-1	CASSLAGTRNTEAFF	TGCGCCAGCAGCTTGGCCGGGACGAGGAACACTGAAGCTTTCTTT
many	TRBJ2-7	-	TRBV7-6	CASSLAPNSYEQYF	TGTGCCAGCAGCTTAGCGCCGAACTCCTACGAGCAGTACTTC
-	TRBJ2-2	-	TRBV6-2/TRBV6-3	CASFSRRGTGELFF	TGTGCCAGCTTTTCCCGGAGGGGGACCGGGGAGCTGTTTTTT
-	TRBJ1-5	-	TRBV28	CASRTTGYNQPQHF	TGTGCCAGCAGGACTACAGGGTACAATCAGCCCCAGCATTTT
-	TRBJ2-1	-	TRBV7-2	CASSLVGGTYNEQFF	TGTGCCAGCAGCTTGGTGGGAGGTACCTACAATGAGCAGTTCTTC
-	TRBJ2-1	TRBD2	TRBV15	CATSRDLGLATNEQFF	TGTGCCACCAGCAGAGATCTGGGACTAGCGACGAATGAGCAGTTCTTC
many	TRBJ2-7	-	TRBV7-2	CASSAARGTYEQYF	TGTGCCAGCAGCGCCGCGAGGGGAACCTACGAGCAGTACTTC
few	TRBJ2-7	-	TRBV24-1	CATSDFRKRPYEQYF	TGTGCCACCAGTGATTTTAGGAAGAGACCCTACGAGCAGTACTTC
-	TRBJ2-3	TRBD2	TRBV7-8	CASSLAISGSTDTQYF	TGTGCCAGCAGCTTAGCTATTAGCGGGAGCACAGATACGCAGTATTTT
few	TRBJ2-3	TRBD2	TRBV12-3/TRBV12-4	CASSRLAGYTDTQYF	TGTGCCAGCAGTCGGCTAGCGGGCTACACAGATACGCAGTATTTT
-	TRBJ2-1	-	TRBV5-6	CASSLAWLESYNEQFF	TGTGCCAGCAGCTTGGCATGGCTAGAGTCCTACAATGAGCAGTTCTTC